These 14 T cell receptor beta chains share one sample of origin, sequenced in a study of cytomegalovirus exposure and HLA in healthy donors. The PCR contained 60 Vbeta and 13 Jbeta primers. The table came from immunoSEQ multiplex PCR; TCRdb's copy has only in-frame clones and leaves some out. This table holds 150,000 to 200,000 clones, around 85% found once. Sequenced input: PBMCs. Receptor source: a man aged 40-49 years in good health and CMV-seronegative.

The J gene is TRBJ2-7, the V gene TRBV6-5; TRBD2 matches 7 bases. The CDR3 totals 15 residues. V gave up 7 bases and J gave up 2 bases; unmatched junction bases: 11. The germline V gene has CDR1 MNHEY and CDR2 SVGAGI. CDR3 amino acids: CASKSRAGTTYEQYF. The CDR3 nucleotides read TGTGCCAGCAAGAGTAGAGCAGGGACTACCTACGAGCAGTACTTC.

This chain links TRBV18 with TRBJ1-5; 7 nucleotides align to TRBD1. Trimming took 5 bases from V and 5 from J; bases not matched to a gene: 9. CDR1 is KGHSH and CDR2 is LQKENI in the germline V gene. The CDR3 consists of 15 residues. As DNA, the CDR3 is TGTGCCAGCTCAGAGAGGACAGGTAGTTATCAGCCCCAGCATTTT. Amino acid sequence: CASSERTGSYQPQHF.

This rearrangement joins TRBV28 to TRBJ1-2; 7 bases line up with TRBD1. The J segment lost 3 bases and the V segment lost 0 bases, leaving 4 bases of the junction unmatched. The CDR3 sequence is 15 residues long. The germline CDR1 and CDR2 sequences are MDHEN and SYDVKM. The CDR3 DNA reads TGTGCCAGCAGTTTATGGAGGGGGCTAGACTATGGCTACACCTTC. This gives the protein CASSLWRGLDYGYTF.

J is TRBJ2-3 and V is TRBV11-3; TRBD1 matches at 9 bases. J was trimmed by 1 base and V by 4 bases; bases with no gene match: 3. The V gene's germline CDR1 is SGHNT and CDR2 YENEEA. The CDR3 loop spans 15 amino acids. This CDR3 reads CASSWGQGGTDTQYF. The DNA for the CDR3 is TGTGCCAGCAGCTGGGGACAGGGAGGCACAGATACGCAGTATTTT.

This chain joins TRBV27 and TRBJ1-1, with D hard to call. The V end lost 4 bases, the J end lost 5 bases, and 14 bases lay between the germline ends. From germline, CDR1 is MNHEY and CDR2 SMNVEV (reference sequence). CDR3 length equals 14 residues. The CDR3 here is CASSSHASTTEAFF. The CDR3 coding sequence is TGTGCCAGCAGTTCCCACGCCTCGACTACTGAAGCTTTCTTT.

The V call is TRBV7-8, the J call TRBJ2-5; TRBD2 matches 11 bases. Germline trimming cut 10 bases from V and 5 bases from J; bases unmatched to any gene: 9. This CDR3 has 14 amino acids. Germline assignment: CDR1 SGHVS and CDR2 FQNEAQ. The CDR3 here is CATITSGGEETQYF. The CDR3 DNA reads TGTGCCACGATAACTAGCGGGGGAGAGGAGACCCAGTACTTC.

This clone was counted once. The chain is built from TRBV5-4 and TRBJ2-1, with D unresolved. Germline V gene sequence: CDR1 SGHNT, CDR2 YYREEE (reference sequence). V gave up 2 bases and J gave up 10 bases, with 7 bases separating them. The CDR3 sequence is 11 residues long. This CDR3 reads CASSLSREQFF. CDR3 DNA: TGTGCCAGCAGCTTAAGCAGGGAGCAGTTCTTC.

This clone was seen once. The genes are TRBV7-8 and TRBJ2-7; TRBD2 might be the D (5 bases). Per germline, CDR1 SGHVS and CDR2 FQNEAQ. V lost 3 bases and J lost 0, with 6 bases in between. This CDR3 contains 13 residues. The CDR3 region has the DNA TGTGCCAGCAGCTTTGGGAGCTCCTACGAGCAGTACTTC. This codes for CASSFGSSYEQYF.

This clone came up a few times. CDR3 region: CASSLVTSGASTDTQYF. The CDR3 DNA reads TGCGCCAGCAGCTTGGTTACTAGCGGGGCTAGCACAGATACGCAGTATTTT. The gene calls are TRBV5-1 and TRBJ2-3, with TRBD2 matching 10 bases. CDR3 length: 17 residues. Unmatched junction bases numbered 4, after V lost 0 bases and J lost 0 bases. CDR1 is SGHRS, CDR2 YFSETQ, per germline.

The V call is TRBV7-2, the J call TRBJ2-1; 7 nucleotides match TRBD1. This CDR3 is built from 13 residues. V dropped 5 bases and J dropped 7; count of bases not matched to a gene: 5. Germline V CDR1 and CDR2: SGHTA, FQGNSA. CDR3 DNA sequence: TGTGCCAGCAGCCTAAGGGGGCCTAATGAGCAGTTCTTC. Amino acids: CASSLRGPNEQFF.

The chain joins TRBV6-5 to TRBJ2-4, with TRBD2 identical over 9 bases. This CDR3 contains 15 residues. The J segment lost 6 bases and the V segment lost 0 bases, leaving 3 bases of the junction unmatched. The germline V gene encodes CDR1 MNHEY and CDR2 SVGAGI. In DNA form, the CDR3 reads TGTGCCAGCAGTTACTCGAGCGGGGGGCTAAACATTCAGTACTTC. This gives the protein CASSYSSGGLNIQYF.

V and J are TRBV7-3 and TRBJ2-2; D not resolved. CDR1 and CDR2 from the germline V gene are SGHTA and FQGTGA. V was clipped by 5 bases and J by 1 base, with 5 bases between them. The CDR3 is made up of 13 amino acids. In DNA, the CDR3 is TGTGCCAGCAGCAATAAGAACACCGGGGAGCTGTTTTTT. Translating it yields CASSNKNTGELFF.

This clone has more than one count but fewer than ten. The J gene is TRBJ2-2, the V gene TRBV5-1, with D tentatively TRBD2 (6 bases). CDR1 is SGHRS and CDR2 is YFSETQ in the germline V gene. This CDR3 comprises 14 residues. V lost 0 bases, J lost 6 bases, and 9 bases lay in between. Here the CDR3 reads CASSLAWGAGELFF. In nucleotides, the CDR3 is TGCGCCAGCAGCTTGGCATGGGGGGCCGGGGAGCTGTTTTTT. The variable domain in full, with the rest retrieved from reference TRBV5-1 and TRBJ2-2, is KAGVTQTPRYLIKTRGQQVTLSCSPISGHRSVSWYQQTPGQGLQFLFEYFSETQRNKGNFPGRFSGRQFSNSRSEMNVSTLELGDSALYLCASSLAWGAGELFFGEGSRLTVL.

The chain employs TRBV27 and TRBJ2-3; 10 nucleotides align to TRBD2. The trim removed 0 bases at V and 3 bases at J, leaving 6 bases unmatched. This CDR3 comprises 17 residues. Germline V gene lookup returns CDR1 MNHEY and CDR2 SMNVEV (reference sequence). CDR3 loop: CASSLSILAGQTDTQYF. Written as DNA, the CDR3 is TGTGCCAGCAGTTTATCGATACTAGCGGGGCAAACAGATACGCAGTATTTT.